The 32 T cell receptor beta chains presented below share a single source sample, sequenced in a study of OX40 agonist ivuxolimab in advanced cancers. Sequenced by immunoSEQ multiplex PCR; TCRdb stores in-frame clones only, minus some. The sample includes around 66,000 clones, 87% of them seen just once. The sample was CD4+ or CD8+ T cells sorted from blood, taken in a trial of the OX40 agonist ivuxolimab. The receptors were gathered from an adult with an advanced solid tumor such as melanoma, head and neck, liver or kidney cancer.

J is TRBJ1-3 and V is TRBV5-1, with TRBD1 as a possible D gene (5 bases). Germline V gene lookup returns CDR1 SGHRS and CDR2 YFSETQ. The V end was cut by 0 bases, the J end by 4 bases, with 14 bases between. CDR3 length: 16 residues. The CDR3 DNA is TGCGCCAGCAGCTTGGATGGGGGGAACTCAGGAAACACCATATATTTT. This gives the protein CASSLDGGNSGNTIYF.

This clone came up once. V gene TRBV11-3 combines with J gene TRBJ2-2; a possible D gene is TRBD2 (6 bases). The germline V gene has CDR1 SGHNT and CDR2 YENEEA. The ends were cut back, 5 bases at V and 6 bases at J, with 19 bases in the middle. CDR3 length equals 16 residues. The CDR3 region has the DNA TGTGCCAGCAGCCCCCGGCGGGGAAGCGTTTCCGGGGAGCTGTTTTTT. Translation gives CASSPRRGSVSGELFF.

V and J are TRBV9 and TRBJ2-1; D uncertain. Germline CDR1 and CDR2: SGDLS and YYNGEE. The CDR3 totals 14 residues. The V gene lost 2 bases and the J gene lost 10 bases, with 16 bases spanning the gap. The CDR3 reads CASSVLTERGEQFF. The CDR3 DNA reads as TGTGCCAGCAGCGTCCTGACCGAACGTGGGGAGCAGTTCTTC.

This chain links TRBV7-2 with TRBJ2-2; TRBD1 agrees at 9 bases. Losses at the gene ends were 5 bases for V and 5 bases for J; bases not matched to a gene: 9. This CDR3 comprises 16 residues. CDR1 and CDR2 from the germline V gene are SGHTA and FQGNSA. CDR3 DNA: TGTGCCAGCAGCCCAGCGGGGACAGGGAGGACCGGGGAGCTGTTTTTT. It translates to CASSPAGTGRTGELFF. Full variable domain (outside the CDR3, taken from reference TRBV7-2 and TRBJ2-2): GAGVSQSPSNKVTEKGKDVELRCDPISGHTALYWYRQSLGQGLEFLIYFQGNSAPDKSGLPSDRFSAERTGGSVSTLTIQRTQQEDSAVYLCASSPAGTGRTGELFFGEGSRLTVL.

The chain uses TRBV15 and TRBJ2-1; TRBD2 aligns across 8 bases. The CDR3 is 14 residues long. After removal of 2 bases from V and 6 bases from J, the junction contained 3 bases not matched to a gene. Germline assignment: CDR1 LNHNV and CDR2 YYDKDF (reference sequence). CDR3 sequence: CATSRSSGLNEQFF. CDR3 sequence (DNA): TGTGCCACCAGCAGATCTAGCGGGCTCAATGAGCAGTTCTTC. Full variable domain (rest looked up from reference TRBV15 and TRBJ2-1): DAMVIQNPRYQVTQFGKPVTLSCSQTLNHNVMYWYQQKSSQAPKLLFHYYDKDFNNEADTPDNFQSRRPNTSFCFLDIRSPGLGDTAMYLCATSRSSGLNEQFFGPGTRLTVL.

About this clone: At the DNA level, this CDR3 is encoded by other sequences in the same sample as well. The V and J genes are TRBV5-1 and TRBJ2-7; unclear D gene. The CDR3 contains 14 residues. Per germline, CDR1 SGHRS and CDR2 YFSETQ. V gave up 0 bases and J gave up 0 bases, with 7 bases separating them. The CDR3 nucleotides are TGCGCCAGCAGCTTGGCGGCGGCCTCCTACGAGCAGTACTTC. This sequence encodes CASSLAAASYEQYF.

The rearrangement links TRBV28 to TRBJ2-6, with TRBD1 matching over 8 bases. This CDR3 is built from 16 residues. Germline CDR1 and CDR2: MDHEN and SYDVKM. J gave up 1 base and V 8 bases, and 7 bases lay outside the gene matches. The CDR3 sequence: CASRGQGRSGANVLTF. The CDR3 region has the DNA TGTGCCAGCCGTGGACAGGGTCGGTCTGGGGCCAACGTCCTGACTTTC.

Comment on this clone: At one end, the junction sequence differs from germline, possibly due to a read error. This rearrangement joins TRBV5-4 to TRBJ2-3, with 8 bases matching TRBD1. Germline V gene sequence: CDR1 SGHNT, CDR2 YYREEE (reference sequence). The CDR3 consists of 15 residues. The CDR3 DNA reads as TGTGCCGGCAGCCAGGGACAGGTTAACACAGATACGCAGTATTTT. Translated: CAGSQGQVNTDTQYF.

The chain joins TRBV9 to TRBJ2-1; no clear D gene. The germline V gene encodes CDR1 SGDLS and CDR2 YYNGEE. CDR3 length equals 14 residues. V lost 0 bases and J 5 bases, leaving 9 bases between the germline ends. This CDR3 reads CASSVGATDNEQFF. The CDR3 region has the DNA TGTGCCAGCAGCGTAGGAGCTACTGACAATGAGCAGTTCTTC. Using reference TRBV9 and TRBJ2-1 for the parts outside the CDR3, the full variable domain is DSGVTQTPKHLITATGQRVTLRCSPRSGDLSVYWYQQSLDQGLQFLIQYYNGEERAKGNILERFSAQQFPDLHSELNLSSLELGDSALYFCASSVGATDNEQFFGPGTRLTVL.

The chain links TRBV11-2 to TRBJ2-1, with 7 bases lining up with TRBD2. Unmatched junction bases numbered 16, after V lost 3 bases and J lost 5 bases. The germline gives CDR1 SGHAT, CDR2 FQNNGV. This CDR3 region has 18 residues. Here the CDR3 DNA reads TGTGCCAGCAGCTTGAGTGGCACTAAACTAGCGAGCGACAATGAGCAGTTCTTC. It translates to CASSLSGTKLASDNEQFF.

This chain uses TRBV7-8 with TRBJ1-2; TRBD1 matches at 9 bases. In germline, CDR1 is SGHVS, CDR2 FQNEAQ. This CDR3 comprises 15 residues. Trimming took 6 bases from V and 4 from J; bases not matched to a gene: 9. The CDR3 DNA reads as TGTGCCAGCAGGCCACAGGGGGCGTTCGGCTATGGCTACACCTTC. It encodes CASRPQGAFGYGYTF.

The chain has TRBV28 and TRBJ2-7, with D possibly matching TRBD2 (5 bases). CDR3 size: 12 residues. With 4 bases removed from V and 3 bases from J, the gap between germline ends came to 7 bases. Germline V gives CDR1 MDHEN, CDR2 SYDVKM. This chain's CDR3 is CASSSGDYEQYF. In DNA, the CDR3 is TGTGCCAGCAGTTCCGGGGACTACGAGCAGTACTTC. Based on the CDR3 plus reference TRBV28 and TRBJ2-7, the full variable domain is DVKVTQSSRYLVKRTGEKVFLECVQDMDHENMFWYRQDPGLGLRLIYFSYDVKMKEKGDIPEGYSVSREKKERFSLILESASTNQTSMYLCASSSGDYEQYFGPGTRLTVT.

The V and J genes are TRBV5-1 and TRBJ1-1, with D uncertain. The CDR3 loop spans 14 amino acids. Germline values: CDR1 SGHRS, CDR2 YFSETQ. The ends were cut back, 1 base at V and 2 bases at J, with 9 bases in the middle. The CDR3 region has the DNA TGCGCCAGCAGCTTGAGTGGGGTTAACACTGAAGCTTTCTTT. This encodes CASSLSGVNTEAFF.

The chain carries TRBV28 and TRBJ1-3; D not resolved. In germline, CDR1 is MDHEN, CDR2 SYDVKM. CDR3 length: 12 residues. The ends were cut back, 6 bases at V and 8 bases at J, with 11 bases in the middle. The CDR3 nucleotides are TGTGCCAGCAGCATCATGCAGGACACCATATATTTT. Protein sequence: CASSIMQDTIYF.

This chain connects TRBV4-1 to TRBJ1-5, with D possibly matching TRBD1 (5 bases). The CDR3 is made up of 16 amino acids. Germline V gene lookup returns CDR1 MGHRA and CDR2 YSYEKL. Trimming stripped 4 bases from V and 4 bases from J, with 17 bases between. The CDR3 spells CASSRTRDPVNQPQHF. CDR3 sequence (DNA): TGCGCCAGCAGCCGGACTCGGGACCCAGTTAATCAGCCCCAGCATTTT.

The CDR3 bases are TGTGCCAGTAGTCCCCTTCCCGGTCGGGGCACAGATACGCAGTATTTT. Its translation: CASSPLPGRGTDTQYF. This chain joins TRBV19 and TRBJ2-3; D not resolved. Trimming took off 5 bases at V and 1 base at J, with 16 bases between the two ends. The CDR3 runs to 16 residues. Germline V gene lookup returns CDR1 LNHDA and CDR2 SQIVND (reference sequence).

V gene TRBV27 combines with J gene TRBJ2-5, with D unclear. Deletions cut 11 bases from V and 5 bases from J, with 15 bases between. The germline CDR1 and CDR2 sequences are MNHEY and SMNVEV (reference sequence). The CDR3 loop spans 12 amino acids. Here the CDR3 reads CAFSGRRETQYF. In nucleotides, the CDR3 is TGTGCCTTCTCCGGGCGGCGTGAGACCCAGTACTTC.

The chain carries TRBV6-5 and TRBJ2-7; D is undetermined. The CDR3 consists of 12 residues. Germline values: CDR1 MNHEY, CDR2 SVGAGI. Trimming shortened V by 1 base and J by 3 bases, and 4 bases separated the two germline ends. CDR3 coding DNA: TGTGCCAGCAGTTACTGGGGCTACGAGCAGTACTTC. Amino acids: CASSYWGYEQYF.

The chain joins TRBV5-6 to TRBJ1-3; D not resolved. V lost 5 bases to trimming and J lost 1 base, with 10 bases between them. This CDR3 has 14 amino acids. The germline gives CDR1 SGHDT, CDR2 YYEEEE. In DNA, the CDR3 is TGTGCCAGCAGGAAAATGAATTCTGGAAACACCATATATTTT. Amino acid sequence: CASRKMNSGNTIYF.

Here the CDR3 reads CASTPSGGRIPEAFF. CDR3 in DNA: TGTGCCAGCACCCCGTCGGGGGGGCGCATCCCTGAAGCTTTCTTT. The genes are TRBV5-6 and TRBJ1-1; TRBD1 might be the D (6 bases). Deletions cut 6 bases from V and 6 bases from J, with 21 bases between. The CDR3 sequence is 15 residues long. The germline V gene encodes CDR1 SGHDT and CDR2 YYEEEE.

The chain carries TRBV6-1 and TRBJ1-4; perhaps TRBD1 as D (5 bases). The CDR3 length is 18 residues. V was cut by 3 bases and J by 10 bases, with 27 bases left in between. Germline assignment: CDR1 MNHNS and CDR2 SASEGT. The CDR3 is CASSDSSTFGTQGGKLFF. The CDR3 nucleotides are TGTGCCAGCAGTGATTCGTCCACTTTCGGGACGCAGGGAGGAAAACTGTTTTTT.

V usage is TRBV6-1 and J usage is TRBJ1-1, with D perhaps matching TRBD1 (5 bases). CDR3 length: 14 residues. Germline-derived CDR1 and CDR2 are MNHNS and SASEGT. The V and J ends lost 6 bases and 0 bases respectively, with 11 bases between them. CDR3 sequence: CASSLTEMNTEAFF. CDR3 in DNA: TGTGCCAGCAGCCTGACAGAAATGAACACTGAAGCTTTCTTT.

The chain has TRBV14 and TRBJ2-5, with 7 bases identical to TRBD1. The germline V gene encodes CDR1 SGHDN and CDR2 FVKESK. This CDR3 is built from 17 residues. Losses at the gene ends were 4 bases for V and 2 bases for J; bases not matched to a gene: 13. Written as DNA, the CDR3 is TGTGCCAGCAGCCCCATAGGGGCAGGGGGACGTCAAGAGACCCAGTACTTC. Encoded protein: CASSPIGAGGRQETQYF.

The CDR3 is CASSVRTGVVGTEAFF. CDR3 nucleotides: TGTGCCAGCAGTGTCCGGACAGGGGTAGTAGGCACTGAAGCTTTCTTT. The chain is built from TRBV27 and TRBJ1-1; 9 bases are a match to TRBD1. The J segment lost 4 bases and the V segment lost 5 bases, leaving 11 bases of the junction unmatched. The CDR3 contains 16 residues. Germline V CDR1 and CDR2: MNHEY, SMNVEV (reference sequence).

The chain employs TRBV4-2 and TRBJ1-5; D gene unclear. The germline V gene encodes CDR1 LGHNA and CDR2 YNFKEQ. The CDR3 sequence is 14 residues long. V lost 0 bases, J lost 7 bases, and 10 bases lay in between. The CDR3 region is CASSQDNSGQPQHF. Here the CDR3 DNA reads TGTGCCAGCAGCCAAGATAACAGTGGCCAGCCCCAGCATTTT.

The rearrangement joins TRBV14 to TRBJ2-1, with a tentative D call TRBD2 (5 bases). V was clipped by 1 base and J by 7 bases, with 20 bases between them. The CDR3 consists of 17 residues. Germline V gene data show CDR1 as SGHDN and CDR2 as FVKESK. Written as DNA, the CDR3 is TGTGCCAGCAGCCAAGTTTGGCCTAGCCCTTCGGGAAATGAGCAGTTCTTC. Translation: CASSQVWPSPSGNEQFF.

On this clone itself: At one boundary the junction diverges from the germline segment, which might be a read error. Other DNA sequences in this sample translate to the same CDR3. The genes are TRBV5-1 and TRBJ2-3, with a possible D match to TRBD2 (7 bases). The CDR3 consists of 14 residues. Germline values: CDR1 SGHRS, CDR2 YFSETQ. CDR3 DNA sequence: TGCGCCAGCAGTTTGGGAGGGGGAGGAGATACGCAGTATTTT. Its protein product is CASSLGGGGDTQYF.

This chain links TRBV28 with TRBJ1-1, with TRBD1 matching 8 bases. From germline, CDR1 is MDHEN and CDR2 SYDVKM. This CDR3 region has 13 residues. V lost 8 bases and J lost 4; bases outside the gene matches: 6. CDR3 protein: CASGRTGITEAFF. The CDR3 nucleotides read TGTGCCAGCGGACGGACAGGGATCACTGAAGCTTTCTTT. The full variable domain, rest sourced from reference TRBV28 and TRBJ1-1, is DVKVTQSSRYLVKRTGEKVFLECVQDMDHENMFWYRQDPGLGLRLIYFSYDVKMKEKGDIPEGYSVSREKKERFSLILESASTNQTSMYLCASGRTGITEAFFGQGTRLTVV.

This chain connects TRBV10-3 to TRBJ1-3; 7 nucleotides align to TRBD1. J gave up 0 bases and V 6 bases, and 8 bases lay outside the gene matches. Germline values: CDR1 ENHRY, CDR2 SYGVKD. This CDR3 has 16 amino acids. DNA of the CDR3: TGTGCCATCAGCGACTACAGGGGCCACTCTGGAAACACCATATATTTT. Translated: CAISDYRGHSGNTIYF.

Only a few counts were recorded for this clone. V usage is TRBV6-1 and J usage is TRBJ1-3; no firm D call. V lost 5 bases, J lost 2 bases, and 10 bases lay in between. Germline-derived CDR1 and CDR2 are MNHNS and SASEGT. The CDR3 has 14 amino acids. Written as DNA, the CDR3 is TGTGCCAGCAGTCGGCAGGCCGCTGGAAACACCATATATTTT. This encodes CASSRQAAGNTIYF.

The CDR3 is CASRNQGGEETQYF. CDR3 DNA sequence: TGTGCCAGCAGGAACCAGGGAGGAGAAGAGACCCAGTACTTC. The J gene is TRBJ2-5, the V gene TRBV28; D might be TRBD2 (6 bases). Germline CDR1 is MDHEN and CDR2 is SYDVKM. V was cut by 6 bases and J by 3 bases, with 14 bases left in between. The CDR3 has 14 amino acids. Looking up the rest from reference TRBV28 and TRBJ2-5 gives the full variable domain: DVKVTQSSRYLVKRTGEKVFLECVQDMDHENMFWYRQDPGLGLRLIYFSYDVKMKEKGDIPEGYSVSREKKERFSLILESASTNQTSMYLCASRNQGGEETQYFGPGTRLLVL.

A single count supports this clone. The CDR3 DNA reads TGTGCCAGCAGCCCCGGTTGGTCAGGAGCTATCGGATTTTACAATGAGCAGTTCTTC. Amino acid sequence: CASSPGWSGAIGFYNEQFF. V usage is TRBV7-3 and J usage is TRBJ2-1; no clear D. The CDR3 has 19 residues. V lost 5 bases and J 4 bases, leaving 27 bases between the germline ends. The germline V gene encodes CDR1 SGHTA and CDR2 FQGTGA. Full variable domain (rest looked up from reference TRBV7-3 and TRBJ2-1): GAGVSQTPSNKVTEKGKYVELRCDPISGHTALYWYRQSLGQGPEFLIYFQGTGAADDSGLPNDRFFAVRPEGSVSTLKIQRTERGDSAVYLCASSPGWSGAIGFYNEQFFGPGTRLTVL.